This TCR beta chain was found in a study of blood T cell repertoires in COVID-19. The wider study: Acute and convalescent COVID-19 specimens originated in the United States, Italy and Spain. Sample material is recorded as cDNA or gDNA derived from T cells, B-cell-depleted T cells, or PBMCs.

Under the authors' procedure: From reference gene primer amplification, estimates of nucleated cell counts were derived. Here immunoSEQ multiplex PCR was the method, and the copy in TCRdb shows in-frame clones only, minus some. Clone size and the V and J calls come from that table; the DNA yielded D and trimming. The sample consists of about 33,000 clones, about 86% of them appearing once. The CDR3 extends over 14 amino acids. V was pared by 7 bases and J by 10 bases, with 9 bases of the junction left unmatched. Per germline, CDR1 SGHRS and CDR2 YFSETQ. This clone appeared once. The origin of this receptor is a human donor in a cohort sampled during active COVID-19. The chain recombines TRBV5-1 with TRBJ1-6, with TRBD1 matching over 9 bases. The specimen was peripheral blood. The CDR3 nucleotides are TGCGCCAGCTCGAGCGAGGGACAGGGATCACCCCTCCACTTT. This gives the protein CASSSEGQGSPLHF.